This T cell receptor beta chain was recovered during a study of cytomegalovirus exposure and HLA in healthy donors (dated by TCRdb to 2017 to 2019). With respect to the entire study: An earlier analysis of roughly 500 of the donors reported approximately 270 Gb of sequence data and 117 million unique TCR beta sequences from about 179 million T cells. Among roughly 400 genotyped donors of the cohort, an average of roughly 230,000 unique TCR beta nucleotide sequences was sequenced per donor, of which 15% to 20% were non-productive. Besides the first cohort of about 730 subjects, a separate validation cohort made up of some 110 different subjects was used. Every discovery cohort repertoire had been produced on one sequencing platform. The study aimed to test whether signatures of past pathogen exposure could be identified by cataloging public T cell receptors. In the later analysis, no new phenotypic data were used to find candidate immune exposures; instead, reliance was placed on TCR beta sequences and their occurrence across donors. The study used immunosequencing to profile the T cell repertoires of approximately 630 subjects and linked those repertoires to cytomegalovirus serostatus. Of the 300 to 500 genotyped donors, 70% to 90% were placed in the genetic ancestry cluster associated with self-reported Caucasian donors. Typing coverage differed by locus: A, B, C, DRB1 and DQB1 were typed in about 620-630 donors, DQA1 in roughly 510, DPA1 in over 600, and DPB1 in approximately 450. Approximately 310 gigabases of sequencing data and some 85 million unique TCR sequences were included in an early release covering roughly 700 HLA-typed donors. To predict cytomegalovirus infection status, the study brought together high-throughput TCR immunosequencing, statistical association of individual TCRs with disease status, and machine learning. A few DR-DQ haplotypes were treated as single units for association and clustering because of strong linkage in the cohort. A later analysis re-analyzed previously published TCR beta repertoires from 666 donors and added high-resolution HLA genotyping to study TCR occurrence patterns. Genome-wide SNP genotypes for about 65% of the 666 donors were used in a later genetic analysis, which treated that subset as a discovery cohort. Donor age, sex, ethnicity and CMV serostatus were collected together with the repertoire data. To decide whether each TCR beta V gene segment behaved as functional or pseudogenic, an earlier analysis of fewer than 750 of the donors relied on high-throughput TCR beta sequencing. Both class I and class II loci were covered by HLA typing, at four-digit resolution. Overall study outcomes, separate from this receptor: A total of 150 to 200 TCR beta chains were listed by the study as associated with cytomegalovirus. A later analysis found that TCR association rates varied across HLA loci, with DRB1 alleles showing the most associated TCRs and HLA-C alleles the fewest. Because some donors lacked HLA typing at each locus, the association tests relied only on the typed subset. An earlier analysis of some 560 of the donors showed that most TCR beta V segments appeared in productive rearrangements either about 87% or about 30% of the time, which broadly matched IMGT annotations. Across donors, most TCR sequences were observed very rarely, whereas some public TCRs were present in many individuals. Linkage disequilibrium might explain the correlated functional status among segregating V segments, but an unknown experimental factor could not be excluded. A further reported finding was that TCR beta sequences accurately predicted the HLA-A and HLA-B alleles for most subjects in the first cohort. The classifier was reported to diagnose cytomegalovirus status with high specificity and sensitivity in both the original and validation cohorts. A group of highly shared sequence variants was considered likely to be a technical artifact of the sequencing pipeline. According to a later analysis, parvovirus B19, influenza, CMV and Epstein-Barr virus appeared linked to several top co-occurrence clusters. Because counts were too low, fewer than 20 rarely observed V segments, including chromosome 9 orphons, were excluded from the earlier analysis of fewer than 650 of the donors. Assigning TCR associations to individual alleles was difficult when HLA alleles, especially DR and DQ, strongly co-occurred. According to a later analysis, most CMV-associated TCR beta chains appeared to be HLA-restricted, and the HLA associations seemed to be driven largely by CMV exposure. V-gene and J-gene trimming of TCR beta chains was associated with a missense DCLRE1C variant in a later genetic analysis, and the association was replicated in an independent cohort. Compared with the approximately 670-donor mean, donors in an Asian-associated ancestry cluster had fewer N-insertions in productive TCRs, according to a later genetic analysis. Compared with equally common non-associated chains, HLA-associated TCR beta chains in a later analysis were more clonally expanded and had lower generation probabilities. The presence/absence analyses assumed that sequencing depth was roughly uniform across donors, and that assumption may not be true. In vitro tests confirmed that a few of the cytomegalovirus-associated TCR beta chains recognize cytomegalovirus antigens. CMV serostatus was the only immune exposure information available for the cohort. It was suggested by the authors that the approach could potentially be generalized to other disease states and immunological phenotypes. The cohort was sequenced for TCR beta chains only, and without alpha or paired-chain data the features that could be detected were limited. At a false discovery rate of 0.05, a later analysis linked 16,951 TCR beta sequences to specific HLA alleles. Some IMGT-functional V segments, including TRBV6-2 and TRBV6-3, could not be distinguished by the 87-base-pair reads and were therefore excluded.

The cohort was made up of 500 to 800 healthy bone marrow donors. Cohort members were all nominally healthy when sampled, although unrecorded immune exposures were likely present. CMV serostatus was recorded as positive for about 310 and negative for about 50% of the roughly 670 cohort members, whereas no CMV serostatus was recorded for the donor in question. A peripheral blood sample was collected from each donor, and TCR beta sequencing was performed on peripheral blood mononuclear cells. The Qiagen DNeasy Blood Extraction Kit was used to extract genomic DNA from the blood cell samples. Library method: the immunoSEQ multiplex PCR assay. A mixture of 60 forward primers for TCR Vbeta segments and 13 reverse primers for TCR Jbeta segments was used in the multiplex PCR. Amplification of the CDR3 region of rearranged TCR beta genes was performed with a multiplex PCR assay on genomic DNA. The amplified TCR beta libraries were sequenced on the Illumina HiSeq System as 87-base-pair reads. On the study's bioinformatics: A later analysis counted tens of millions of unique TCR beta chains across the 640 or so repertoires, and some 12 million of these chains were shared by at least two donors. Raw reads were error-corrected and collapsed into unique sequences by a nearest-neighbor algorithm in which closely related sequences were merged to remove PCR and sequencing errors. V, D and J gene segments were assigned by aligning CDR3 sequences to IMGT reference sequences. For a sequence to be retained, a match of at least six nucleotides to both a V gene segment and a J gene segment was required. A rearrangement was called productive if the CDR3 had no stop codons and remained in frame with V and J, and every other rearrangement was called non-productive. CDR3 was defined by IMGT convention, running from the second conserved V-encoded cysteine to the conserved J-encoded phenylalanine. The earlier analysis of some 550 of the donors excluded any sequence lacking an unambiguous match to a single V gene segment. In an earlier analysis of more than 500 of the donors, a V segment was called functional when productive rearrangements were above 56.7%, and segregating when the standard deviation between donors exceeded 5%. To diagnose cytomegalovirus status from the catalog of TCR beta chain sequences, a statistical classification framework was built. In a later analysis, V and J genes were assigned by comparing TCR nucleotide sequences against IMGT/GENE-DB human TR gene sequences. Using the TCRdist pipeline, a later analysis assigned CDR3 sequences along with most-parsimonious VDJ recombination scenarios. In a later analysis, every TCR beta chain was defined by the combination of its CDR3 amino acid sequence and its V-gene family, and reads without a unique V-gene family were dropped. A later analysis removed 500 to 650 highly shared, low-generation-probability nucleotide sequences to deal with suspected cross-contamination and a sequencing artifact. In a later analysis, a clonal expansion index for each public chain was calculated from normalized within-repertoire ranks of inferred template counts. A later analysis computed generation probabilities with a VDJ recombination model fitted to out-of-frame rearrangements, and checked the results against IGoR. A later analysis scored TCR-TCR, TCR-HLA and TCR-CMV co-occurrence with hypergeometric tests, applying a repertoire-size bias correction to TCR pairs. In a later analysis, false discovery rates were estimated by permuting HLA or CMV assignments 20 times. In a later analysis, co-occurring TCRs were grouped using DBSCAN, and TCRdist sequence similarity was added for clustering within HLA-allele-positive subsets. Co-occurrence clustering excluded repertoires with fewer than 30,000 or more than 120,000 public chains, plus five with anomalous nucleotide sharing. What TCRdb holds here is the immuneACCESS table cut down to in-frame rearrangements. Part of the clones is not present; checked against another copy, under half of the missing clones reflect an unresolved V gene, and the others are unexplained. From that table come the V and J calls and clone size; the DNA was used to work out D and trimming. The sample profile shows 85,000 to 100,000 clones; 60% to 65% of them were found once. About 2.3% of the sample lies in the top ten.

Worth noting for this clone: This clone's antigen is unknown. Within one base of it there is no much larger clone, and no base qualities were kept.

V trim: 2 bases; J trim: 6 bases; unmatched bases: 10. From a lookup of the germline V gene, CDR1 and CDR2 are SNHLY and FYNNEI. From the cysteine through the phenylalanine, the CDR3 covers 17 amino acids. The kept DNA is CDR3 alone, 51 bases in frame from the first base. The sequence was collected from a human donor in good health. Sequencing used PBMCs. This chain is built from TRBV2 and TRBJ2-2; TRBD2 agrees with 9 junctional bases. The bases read TGTGCCAGCAGTGAATCCCTTAGCGGGGGATTGTCCGGGGAGCTGTTTTTT. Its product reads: CASSESLSGGLSGELFF.